The rows below give T cell receptor beta chains drawn from one sample of a study of CD4 T cells in relation to SARS-CoV-2 and coronaviruses. Clones were read by immunoSEQ multiplex PCR, and TCRdb kept only the in-frame ones, dropping some. The data show under 50,000 clones, with 85% to 90% seen just once and about a tenth held by the top ten. Material for sequencing was memory CD4+ T cells from PBMCs. Receptors originate from an adult with COVID-19. CDR3s include the opening cysteine and the closing phenylalanine or tryptophan. D genes are given only for firm matches. Clone sizes are given selectively: once, few, many, or a class where the clone is expanded.

>-|TRBV4-2|-|TRBJ1-4
CASSQGFATNEKLFF
TGTGCCAGCAGCCAGGGCTTCGCAACTAATGAAAAACTGTTTTTT
>-|TRBV5-1|-|TRBJ2-1
CASFEGSYNEQFF
TGCGCCAGCTTCGAGGGCAGCTACAATGAGCAGTTCTTC
>-|TRBV2|-|TRBJ1-1
CASNLGVGNTEAFF
TGTGCCAGCAACCTAGGGGTCGGGAACACTGAAGCTTTCTTT
>TRBD2|TRBV7-2|-|TRBJ2-1
CASSSKTSGDPSSYNEQFF
TGTGCCAGCAGCTCCAAGACTAGCGGGGATCCGAGCTCCTACAATGAGCAGTTCTTC
>-|TRBV27|-|TRBJ1-6
CASRPDISYNSPLHF
TGTGCCAGCAGACCCGACATTTCCTATAATTCACCCCTCCACTTT
>-|TRBV3-1/TRBV3-2|-|TRBJ2-3
CASSQRLSTDTQYF
TGTGCCAGCAGCCAGAGACTTAGCACAGATACGCAGTATTTT
>TRBD1|TRBV11-2|-|TRBJ1-2
CASSSTGGSYGYTF
TGTGCCAGCAGCTCGACAGGGGGCAGCTATGGCTACACCTTC
>TRBD2|TRBV4-3|-|TRBJ2-2
CASSQDNSGGSGELFF
TGCGCCAGCAGCCAAGATAATAGCGGGGGTTCCGGGGAGCTGTTTTTT
>TRBD1|TRBV6-1|-|TRBJ2-7
CASSEGGWGTGSYEQYF
TGTGCCAGCAGTGAAGGGGGATGGGGGACAGGGTCCTACGAGCAGTACTTC
>TRBD2|TRBV5-6|once|TRBJ2-4
CASSLSGGAIDIQYF
TGTGCCAGCAGCTTGTCGGGGGGGGCCATTGACATTCAGTACTTC
>-|TRBV9|-|TRBJ1-2
CASSAGTSYGYTF
TGTGCCAGCAGCGCCGGGACATCCTATGGCTACACCTTC
>TRBD2|TRBV5-8|-|TRBJ2-5
CASSLAVAGGLQETQYF
TGTGCCAGCAGCCTGGCCGTAGCGGGGGGTTTACAAGAGACCCAGTACTTC
>TRBD1|TRBV15|-|TRBJ1-2
CATSRRDRTWTGYGYTF
TGTGCCACCAGCAGAAGGGACAGGACCTGGACGGGCTATGGCTACACCTTC
>TRBD1|TRBV28|-|TRBJ2-7
CASSSGQGSPHF
TGTGCCAGCAGTTCGGGACAGGGTTCCCCCCACTTC
>TRBD2|TRBV4-2|once|TRBJ2-1
CASSIGTSGSNEQFF
TGTGCCAGCAGCATAGGGACTAGCGGATCCAATGAGCAGTTCTTC
>TRBD1|TRBV5-8|-|TRBJ2-7
CASSLRQGTGREQYF
TGTGCCAGCAGCCTAAGACAGGGGACGGGACGGGAGCAGTACTTC
>TRBD2|TRBV19|-|TRBJ2-3
CASSFGGGPTDTQYF
TGTGCCAGTAGTTTTGGCGGGGGGCCCACAGATACGCAGTATTTT
>-|TRBV20-1|-|TRBJ2-2
CSASWGSVGELFF
TGCAGTGCTAGTTGGGGTTCGGTCGGGGAGCTGTTTTTT
>TRBD2|TRBV9|-|TRBJ2-5
CASSVGLAGGPETQYF
TGTGCCAGCAGCGTAGGTTTAGCGGGGGGGCCAGAGACCCAGTACTTC
>-|TRBV2|-|TRBJ1-4
CASTLGGEKLFF
TGTGCCAGCACCCTGGGGGGAGAAAAACTGTTTTTT
>-|TRBV2|-|TRBJ2-1
CASGFKNEQFF
TGTGCCAGCGGATTCAAGAATGAGCAGTTCTTC
>-|TRBV19|-|TRBJ1-5
CASRTVDRQPQHF
TGTGCCAGTAGAACGGTAGATCGTCAGCCCCAGCATTTT
>TRBD1|TRBV10-2|-|TRBJ2-2
CATRQGSGELFF
TGCGCCACCCGACAGGGCTCCGGGGAGCTGTTTTTT
>-|TRBV30|few|TRBJ1-1
CAWSDRAIEAFF
TGTGCCTGGAGCGACAGAGCGATTGAAGCTTTCTTT
>-|TRBV27|-|TRBJ1-2
CASTAPGYGYTF
TGTGCCAGCACAGCCCCGGGCTATGGCTACACCTTC
>-|TRBV6-2/TRBV6-3|-|TRBJ2-7
CASSYSRGSVSYEQYF
TGTGCCAGCAGTTACTCGCGTGGGAGTGTGTCCTACGAGCAGTACTTC
>-|TRBV11-3|-|TRBJ2-1
CASSLPPGAGFNEQFF
TGTGCCAGCAGCTTACCCCCCGGAGCAGGCTTCAATGAGCAGTTCTTC
>-|TRBV7-9|once|TRBJ2-3
CASSQLTDTQYF
TGTGCCAGCAGCCAGCTGACAGATACGCAGTATTTT
>-|TRBV7-6|-|TRBJ1-1
CASSSQSRVNTEAFF
TGTGCCAGCAGCTCTCAAAGCAGGGTAAACACTGAAGCTTTCTTT
>-|TRBV4-1|-|TRBJ2-1
CASSQGLRGRDSNEQFF
TGCGCCAGCAGCCAAGGTTTGCGGGGCCGAGACTCCAATGAGCAGTTCTTC
>TRBD1|TRBV7-2|-|TRBJ1-2
CASSSNRGGYTF
TGTGCCAGCAGCTCGAACAGGGGTGGCTACACCTTC
>-|TRBV4-3|-|TRBJ1-4
CASSQDRRGTNEKLFF
TGCGCCAGCAGCCAAGATAGGAGGGGGACTAATGAAAAACTGTTTTTT
>TRBD1|TRBV3-1/TRBV3-2|once|TRBJ2-1
CASSQAAGQGLNEQFF
TGTGCCAGCAGCCAAGCCGCCGGACAGGGATTGAATGAGCAGTTCTTC
>-|TRBV12-5|-|TRBJ2-3
CASGVVDTQYF
TGTGCTAGTGGTGTGGTAGATACGCAGTATTTT
>-|TRBV7-8|-|TRBJ1-6
CASSQDHNSPLHF
TGTGCCAGCAGCCAGGACCATAATTCACCCCTCCACTTT
>-|TRBV3-1/TRBV3-2|-|TRBJ2-7
CASSRGRGLAYEQYF
TGTGCCAGCAGCCGGGGAAGGGGACTTGCTTACGAGCAGTACTTC
>-|TRBV5-1|once|TRBJ1-1
CASSLEGVEGTEAFF
TGCGCCAGCAGCTTGGAAGGCGTGGAAGGGACTGAAGCTTTCTTT
>-|TRBV2|once|TRBJ1-6
CATGQTYNSPLHF
TGTGCCACCGGACAGACGTATAATTCACCCCTCCACTTT
>-|TRBV7-2|-|TRBJ2-5
CASSSSGGGGQETQYF
TGTGCCAGCAGCTCAAGTGGTGGAGGGGGGCAAGAGACCCAGTACTTC
>TRBD2|TRBV19|-|TRBJ2-5
CASSMTGLAGGETQYF
TGTGCCAGTAGTATGACGGGACTAGCGGGGGGTGAGACCCAGTACTTC
>TRBD1|TRBV24-1|-|TRBJ2-2
CATSGNGGQVTGELFF
TGTGCCACCAGTGGTAACGGCGGACAGGTAACCGGGGAGCTGTTTTTT
>TRBD1|TRBV6-6|-|TRBJ1-2
CASSRPGQGSHYGYTF
TGTGCCAGCAGTCGTCCGGGACAGGGCTCCCACTATGGCTACACCTTC
>TRBD1|TRBV6-5|-|TRBJ2-4
CASKVDRAVNIQYF
TGTGCCAGCAAAGTAGACAGGGCAGTGAACATTCAGTACTTC
>-|TRBV12-3/TRBV12-4|once|TRBJ1-5
CASSWTAEGPQHF
TGTGCCAGCAGTTGGACGGCCGAAGGGCCCCAGCATTTT
>TRBD2|TRBV7-8|-|TRBJ2-3
CASSHRTSGTRRDTQYF
TGTGCCAGCAGCCATCGGACTAGCGGTACTCGCAGGGATACGCAGTATTTT
>-|TRBV5-1|-|TRBJ1-1
CASSSVAGNTEAFF
TGCGCCAGCAGCTCGGTGGCCGGGAACACTGAAGCTTTCTTT
>TRBD2|TRBV7-9|-|TRBJ2-1
CASTNPSALLAGGPNEQFF
TGTGCCAGCACTAATCCATCCGCCCTACTAGCGGGGGGGCCCAATGAGCAGTTCTTC
>TRBD1|TRBV18|-|TRBJ2-7
CASSPSGQGNEQYF
TGTGCCAGCTCACCGTCTGGACAGGGCAATGAGCAGTACTTC